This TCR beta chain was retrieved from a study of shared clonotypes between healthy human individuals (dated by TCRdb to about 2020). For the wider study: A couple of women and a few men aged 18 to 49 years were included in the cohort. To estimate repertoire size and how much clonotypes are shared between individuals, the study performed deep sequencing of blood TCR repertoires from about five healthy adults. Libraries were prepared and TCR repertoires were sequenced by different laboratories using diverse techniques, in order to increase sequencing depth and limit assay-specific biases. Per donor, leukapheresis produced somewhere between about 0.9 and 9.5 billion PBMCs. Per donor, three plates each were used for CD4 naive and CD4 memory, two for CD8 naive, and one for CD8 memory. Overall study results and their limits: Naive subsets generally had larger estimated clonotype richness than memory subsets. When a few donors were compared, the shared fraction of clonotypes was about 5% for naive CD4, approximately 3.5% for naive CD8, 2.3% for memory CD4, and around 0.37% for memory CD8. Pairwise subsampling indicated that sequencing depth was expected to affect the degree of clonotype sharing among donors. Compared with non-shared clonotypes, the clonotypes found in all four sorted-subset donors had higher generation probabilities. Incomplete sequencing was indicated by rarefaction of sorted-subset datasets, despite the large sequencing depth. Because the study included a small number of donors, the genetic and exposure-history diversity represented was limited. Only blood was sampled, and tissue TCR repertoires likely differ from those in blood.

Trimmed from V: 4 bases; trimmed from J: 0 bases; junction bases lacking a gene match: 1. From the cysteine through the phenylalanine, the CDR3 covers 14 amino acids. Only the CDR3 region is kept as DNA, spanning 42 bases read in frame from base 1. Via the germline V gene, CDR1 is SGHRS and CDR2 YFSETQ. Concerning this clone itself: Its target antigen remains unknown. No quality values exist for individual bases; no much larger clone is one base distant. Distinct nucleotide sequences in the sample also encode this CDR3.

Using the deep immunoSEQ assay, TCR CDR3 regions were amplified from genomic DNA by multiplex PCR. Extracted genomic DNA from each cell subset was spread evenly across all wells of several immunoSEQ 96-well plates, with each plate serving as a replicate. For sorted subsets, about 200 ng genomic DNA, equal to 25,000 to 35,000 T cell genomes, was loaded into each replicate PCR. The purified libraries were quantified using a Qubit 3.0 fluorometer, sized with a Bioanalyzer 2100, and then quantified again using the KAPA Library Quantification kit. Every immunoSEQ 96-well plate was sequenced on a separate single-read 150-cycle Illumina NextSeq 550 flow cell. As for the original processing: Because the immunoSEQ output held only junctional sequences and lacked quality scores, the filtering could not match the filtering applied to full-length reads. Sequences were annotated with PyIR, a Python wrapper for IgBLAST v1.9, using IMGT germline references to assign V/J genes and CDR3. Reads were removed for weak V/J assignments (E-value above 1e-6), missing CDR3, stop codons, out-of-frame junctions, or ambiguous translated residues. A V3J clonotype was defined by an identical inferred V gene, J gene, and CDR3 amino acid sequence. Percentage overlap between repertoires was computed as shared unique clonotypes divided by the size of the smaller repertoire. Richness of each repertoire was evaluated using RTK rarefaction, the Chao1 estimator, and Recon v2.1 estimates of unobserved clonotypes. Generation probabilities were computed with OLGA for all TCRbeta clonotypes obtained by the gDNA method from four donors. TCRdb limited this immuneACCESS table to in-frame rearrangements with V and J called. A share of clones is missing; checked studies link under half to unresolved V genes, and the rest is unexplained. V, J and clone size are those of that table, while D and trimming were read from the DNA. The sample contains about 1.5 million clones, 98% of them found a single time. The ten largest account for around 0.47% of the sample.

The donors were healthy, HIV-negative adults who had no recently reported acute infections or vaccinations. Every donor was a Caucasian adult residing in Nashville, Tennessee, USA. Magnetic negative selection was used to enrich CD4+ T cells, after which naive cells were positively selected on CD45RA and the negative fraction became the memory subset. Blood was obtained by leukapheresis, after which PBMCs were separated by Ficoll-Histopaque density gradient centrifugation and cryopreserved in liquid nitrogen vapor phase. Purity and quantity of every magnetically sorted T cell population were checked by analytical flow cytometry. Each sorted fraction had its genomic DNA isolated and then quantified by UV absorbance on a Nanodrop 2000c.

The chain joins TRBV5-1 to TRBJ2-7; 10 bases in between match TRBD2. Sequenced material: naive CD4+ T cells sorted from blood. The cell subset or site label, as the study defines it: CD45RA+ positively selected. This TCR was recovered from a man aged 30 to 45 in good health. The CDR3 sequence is CASSRTSGSYEQYF. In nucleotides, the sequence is TGCGCCAGCAGCAGGACTAGCGGCTCCTACGAGCAGTACTTC.